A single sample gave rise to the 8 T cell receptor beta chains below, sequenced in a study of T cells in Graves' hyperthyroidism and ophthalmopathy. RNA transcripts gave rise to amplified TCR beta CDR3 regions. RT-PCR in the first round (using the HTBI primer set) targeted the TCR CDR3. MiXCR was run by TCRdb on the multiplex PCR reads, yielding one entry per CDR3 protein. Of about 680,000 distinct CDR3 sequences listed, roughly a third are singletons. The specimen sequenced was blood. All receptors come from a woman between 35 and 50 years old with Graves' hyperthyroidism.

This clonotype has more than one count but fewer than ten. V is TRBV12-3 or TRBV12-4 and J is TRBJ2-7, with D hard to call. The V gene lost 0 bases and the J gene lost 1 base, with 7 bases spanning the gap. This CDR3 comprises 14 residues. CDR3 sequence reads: CASSLADKSYEQYF. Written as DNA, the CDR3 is TGTGCCAGCAGTTTAGCGGATAAATCCTACGAGCAGTACTTC.

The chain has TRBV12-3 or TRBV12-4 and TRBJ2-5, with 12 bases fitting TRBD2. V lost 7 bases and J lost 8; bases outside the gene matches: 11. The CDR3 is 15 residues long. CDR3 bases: TGTGCCAGCACCCGGCTAGCGGGAGGGCTTTTAACCCAGTACTTC. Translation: CASTRLAGGLLTQYF.

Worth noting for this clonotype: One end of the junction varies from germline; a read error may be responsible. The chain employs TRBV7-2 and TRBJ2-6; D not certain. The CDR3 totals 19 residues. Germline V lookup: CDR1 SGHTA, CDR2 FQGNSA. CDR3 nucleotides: TGCGCCAGCAGCCAAGTATTCCAGGCAGGCCCTTCTGGGGCCAACGTCCTGACTTTC. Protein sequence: CASSQVFQAGPSGANVLTF.

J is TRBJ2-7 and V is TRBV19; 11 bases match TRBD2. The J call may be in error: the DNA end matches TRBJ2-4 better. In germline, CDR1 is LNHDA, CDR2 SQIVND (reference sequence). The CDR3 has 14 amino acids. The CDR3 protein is CASSLLAGENIQYF. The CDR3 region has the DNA TGTGCCAGTAGTCTACTAGCGGGAGAAAACATTCAGTACTTC.

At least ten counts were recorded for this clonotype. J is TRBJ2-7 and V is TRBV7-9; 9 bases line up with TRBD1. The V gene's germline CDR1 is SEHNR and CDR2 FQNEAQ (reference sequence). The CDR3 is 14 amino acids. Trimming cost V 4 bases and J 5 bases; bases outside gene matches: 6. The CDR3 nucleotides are TGTGCCAGCAGCTCTCCGGGACAGGGTAACGAGCAGTACTTC. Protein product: CASSSPGQGNEQYF.

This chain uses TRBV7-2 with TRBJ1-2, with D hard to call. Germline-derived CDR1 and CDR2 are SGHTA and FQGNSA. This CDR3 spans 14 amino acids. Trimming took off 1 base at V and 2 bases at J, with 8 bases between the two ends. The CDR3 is CASSLGVLNYGYTF. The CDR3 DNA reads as TGTGCCAGCAGCTTAGGGGTTCTAAACTATGGCTACACCTTC.

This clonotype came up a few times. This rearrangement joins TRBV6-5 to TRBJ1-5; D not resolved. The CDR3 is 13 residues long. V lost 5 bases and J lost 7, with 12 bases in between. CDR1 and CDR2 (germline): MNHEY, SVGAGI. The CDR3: CASSPKARQPQHF. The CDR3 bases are TGTGCCAGCAGTCCTAAAGCTCGGCAGCCCCAGCATTTT.

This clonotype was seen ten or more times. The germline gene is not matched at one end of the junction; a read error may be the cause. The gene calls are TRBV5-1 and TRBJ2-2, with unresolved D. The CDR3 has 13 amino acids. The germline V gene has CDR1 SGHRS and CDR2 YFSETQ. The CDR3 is CASSLDGTGELFF. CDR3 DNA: TGTGCCAGCAGCTTAGACGGAACCGGGGAGCTGTTTTTT.